A selection of T cell receptor beta chains follows, all from one sample in a study of cytomegalovirus exposure and HLA in healthy donors. Method: immunoSEQ multiplex PCR; TCRdb's copy keeps in-frame clones and lacks some. The sample consists of 100,000 to 150,000 clones, around 77% of them appearing once. Source material: PBMCs. The receptor set was obtained from a woman aged 55-75 years in good health and CMV-seronegative. The CDR3 runs from the conserved cysteine through the conserved F or W. The order of the fields is CDR3 protein, CDR3 DNA, V gene, clone size, D gene, J gene. The D gene is left open where the match is weak. Only some rows state a clone size, as once, few, many or a class for expanded clones.

CASSRHSEADTQYF TGTGCCAGCAGCCGGCACTCTGAGGCAGATACGCAGTATTTT TRBV4-2 - - TRBJ2-3
CASSLETSGVYNEQFF TGTGCCAGCAGCTTAGAGACTAGCGGAGTATACAATGAGCAGTTCTTC TRBV7-6 - TRBD2 TRBJ2-1
CASSQRNEQFF TGTGCCAGCAGCCAGCGTAATGAGCAGTTCTTC TRBV5-4 - - TRBJ2-1
CASTRGGQQETQYF TGTGCCAGCACCCGAGGGGGACAGCAAGAGACCCAGTACTTC TRBV6-1 - TRBD1 TRBJ2-5
CASSDGGNQPQHF TGTGCCAGCTCCGACGGGGGCAATCAGCCCCAGCATTTT TRBV28 - - TRBJ1-5
CASSLFGGGYGYTF TGTGCCAGCAGCTTATTTGGGGGCGGCTATGGCTACACCTTC TRBV7-2 - - TRBJ1-2
CASSLGTSGRGYEQYF TGTGCCAGCAGCCTCGGGACTAGCGGGAGGGGTTACGAGCAGTACTTC TRBV5-4 - TRBD2 TRBJ2-7
CASSKGGRGGARTYEQYF TGTGCCAGCAGCAAGGGAGGGAGGGGGGGGGCCCGGACCTACGAGCAGTACTTC TRBV7-2 - - TRBJ2-7
CASSLGQGAILNTEAFF TGCGCCAGCAGCCTTGGACAGGGAGCGATCTTGAACACTGAAGCTTTCTTT TRBV5-1 - TRBD1 TRBJ1-1
CASSLGPISGANVLTF TGCGCCAGCAGCTTGGGGCCGATCTCTGGGGCCAACGTCCTGACTTTC TRBV5-1 few - TRBJ2-6
CASRVEGRTEAFF TGTGCCAGCAGGGTCGAAGGGAGAACTGAAGCTTTCTTT TRBV2 - - TRBJ1-1
CASSQDSGGETQYF TGCGCCAGCAGCCAAGATTCAGGGGGGGAGACCCAGTACTTC TRBV4-1 - - TRBJ2-5
CASSLDGTSGVAELFF TGTGCCAGCAGCTTGGATGGGACTAGCGGGGTCGCGGAGCTGTTTTTT TRBV5-6 - TRBD2 TRBJ2-2
CASSLGLNNEQFF TGTGCCAGCTCACTTGGACTAAACAATGAGCAGTTCTTC TRBV18 - - TRBJ2-1
CASSPGTLSTDTQYF TGTGCCAGCAGCCCCGGGACATTAAGCACAGATACGCAGTATTTT TRBV7-8 - - TRBJ2-3
CASEWTLGRKTEAFF TGTGCCAGCGAATGGACTCTAGGGAGGAAAACTGAAGCTTTCTTT TRBV19 - - TRBJ1-1
CASSSGGPLIYEQYF TGTGCCAGCTCCTCAGGGGGCCCGCTCATCTACGAGCAGTACTTC TRBV2 - TRBD1 TRBJ2-7
CASSSLSRGTGAYEQYF TGTGCCAGCAGCTCTCTGAGCCGAGGGACGGGAGCCTACGAGCAGTACTTC TRBV11-2 - - TRBJ2-7
CASSRGAVYEQYF TGTGCCAGCAGCCGGGGGGCGGTCTACGAGCAGTACTTC TRBV11-2 - - TRBJ2-7
CASSRTSGTYEQYF TGCGCCAGCAGCCGGACTAGCGGAACCTACGAGCAGTACTTC TRBV10-1 - TRBD2 TRBJ2-7
CAWSVGSTEAFF TGTGCCTGGAGTGTTGGGAGTACTGAAGCTTTCTTT TRBV30 few - TRBJ1-1
CASSYSTRSTDTQYF TGTGCCAGCAGTTACTCGACTAGGAGCACAGATACGCAGTATTTT TRBV6-5 once - TRBJ2-3
CASSARLQSYEQYF TGTGCCAGCAGCGCCCGACTCCAGTCCTACGAGCAGTACTTC TRBV14 - - TRBJ2-7
CASSQGSRINTIYF TGCGCCAGCAGCCAAGGCAGCAGGATAAACACCATATATTTT TRBV4-1 few - TRBJ1-3
CASSLGYLKGGLETQYF TGCGCCAGCAGCTTGGGCTACCTGAAGGGAGGTTTAGAGACCCAGTACTTC TRBV5-1 - - TRBJ2-5
CASISVEGARNTEAFF TGTGCCAGCATCTCCGTGGAGGGGGCCAGGAACACTGAAGCTTTCTTT TRBV6-6 few TRBD1 TRBJ1-1
CASSLGLASFNNEQFF TGTGCCAGCAGCTTAGGCCTAGCATCCTTCAACAATGAGCAGTTCTTC TRBV7-9 few - TRBJ2-1
CASSRTGQVNYGYTF TGTGCCAGCAGTCGAACGGGACAGGTGAACTATGGCTACACCTTC TRBV27 once TRBD1 TRBJ1-2
CVRSLILRQGTDTEAFF TGTGTCAGAAGCTTGATACTGAGACAGGGCACGGACACTGAAGCTTTCTTT TRBV7-5 once - TRBJ1-1
CATHSVTYEQYF TGTGCCACCCATTCGGTTACCTACGAGCAGTACTTC TRBV28 few - TRBJ2-7
CAWSVPARQGKDTQYF TGTGCCTGGAGTGTACCGGCTCGTCAGGGCAAAGATACGCAGTATTTT TRBV30 - - TRBJ2-3
CASLPTASLGNPYEQYF TGTGCCAGCCTCCCGACAGCCAGCCTAGGGAACCCCTACGAGCAGTACTTC TRBV18 - - TRBJ2-7
CASSLSGGPENEQFF TGTGCCAGCAGCTTGTCGGGAGGGCCGGAAAATGAGCAGTTCTTC TRBV5-4 - TRBD2 TRBJ2-1